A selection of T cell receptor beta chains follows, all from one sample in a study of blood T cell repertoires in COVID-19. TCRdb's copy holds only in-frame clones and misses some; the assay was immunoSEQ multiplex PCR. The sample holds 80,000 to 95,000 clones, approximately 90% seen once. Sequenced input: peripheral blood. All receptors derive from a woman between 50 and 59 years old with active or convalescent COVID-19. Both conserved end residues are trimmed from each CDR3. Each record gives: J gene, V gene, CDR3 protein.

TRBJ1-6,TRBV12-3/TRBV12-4,ASTDRNSPLH
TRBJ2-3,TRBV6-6,ASSYSGQGTDTQY
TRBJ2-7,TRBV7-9,ASSSQGIEQY
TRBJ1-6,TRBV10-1,ASRGTGQNSPLH
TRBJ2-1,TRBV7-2,ASSQGGTEQF
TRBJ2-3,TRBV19,ASSTVGQTSINTDTQY
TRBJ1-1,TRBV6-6,ASRPGESGSEAF
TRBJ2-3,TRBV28,ASSRTGLAGGRY
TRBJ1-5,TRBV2,ASRRGRRQPQH
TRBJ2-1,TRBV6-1,ASSDGTAYNEQF
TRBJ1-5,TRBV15,ATSTDRSRMQPQH
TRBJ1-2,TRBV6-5,ASSYDKNYGYT
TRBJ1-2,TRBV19,ASSSFRDSPTYGYT
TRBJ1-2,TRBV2,ASSGGQILLKGYT
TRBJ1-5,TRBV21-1,ASSLRTGGSNQPQH
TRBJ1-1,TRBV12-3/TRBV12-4,ASSLDRTEAF
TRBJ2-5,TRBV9,ASSASGGLGETQY
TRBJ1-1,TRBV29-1,SVVEGNTEAF
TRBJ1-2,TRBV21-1,ASSTRDTRSPNYGHT
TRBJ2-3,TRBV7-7,ASSLASTQDTQY
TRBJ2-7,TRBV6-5,ASTRTSGRYEQY
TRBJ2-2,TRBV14,ASSHTGTATGELF
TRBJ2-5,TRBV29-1,SAHGLQGVETQY
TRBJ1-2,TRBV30,AWSDPRAGPRGYT
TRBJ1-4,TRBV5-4,ASSLRGANEKLF
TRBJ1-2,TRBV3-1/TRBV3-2,ASSQVSSVPETGFGYT
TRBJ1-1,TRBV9,ASSVGYSNTEAF
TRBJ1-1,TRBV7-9,ASSLWEDTEAF
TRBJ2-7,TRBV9,ASSSGGGSSYEQY
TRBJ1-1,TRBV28,ASSYDTGTTEAF
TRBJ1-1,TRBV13,ASTFRNTEAF
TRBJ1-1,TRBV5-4,ASSLPGTGVTEAF
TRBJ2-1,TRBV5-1,ASSLDGLAGLYNEQF
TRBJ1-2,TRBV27,ASTSTGANYGYT
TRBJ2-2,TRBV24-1,ATSKDGSGNTGELF
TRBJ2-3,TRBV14,ASTDRDTDTQY
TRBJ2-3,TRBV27,ASSPNTDTQY
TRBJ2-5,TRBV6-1,ASREGGQGPQETQY
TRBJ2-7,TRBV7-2,ASSLGQGGYEQY
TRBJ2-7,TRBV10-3,AISKTSYEQY
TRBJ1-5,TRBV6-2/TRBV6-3,ASSSDFSQPQH
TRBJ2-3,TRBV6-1,ASSALSGGAGDTQY
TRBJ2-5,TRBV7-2,ASSSRLAGGETQY
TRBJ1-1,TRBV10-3,AISERGGVGEAF
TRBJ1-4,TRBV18,ASSPNLGVGNEKLF
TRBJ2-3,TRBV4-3,ASSQDRVGTDTQY
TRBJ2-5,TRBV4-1,ASSQMGGNQETQY
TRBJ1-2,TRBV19,ASSPGTGGYGYT
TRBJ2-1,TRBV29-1,SARNGGALF
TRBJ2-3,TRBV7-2,ASTGGTSGDTQY
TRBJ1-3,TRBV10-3,AITPNSGNTIY
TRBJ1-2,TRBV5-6,ASSLSTGTGGSYGYT
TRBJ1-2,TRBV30,AWGDRGYGGGYT
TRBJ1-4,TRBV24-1,ATSDAGRTNEKLF
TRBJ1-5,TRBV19,ASRSTGVFQPQH
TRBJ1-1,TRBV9,ASSPYAGHLGDTEAF
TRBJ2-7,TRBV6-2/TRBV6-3,ASSYFGGRYEQY
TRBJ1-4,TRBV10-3,AISPGTATNEKLF
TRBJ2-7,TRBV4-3,ASSQEWGQVTYEQY
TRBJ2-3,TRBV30,AWSLAPGIGVDTQY